This record covers a single TCR beta chain. The antigen remains undetermined. This sample is part of a study of Ad26.COV2.S vaccination and SARS-CoV-2 variants. Overall study context: Ad26.COV2.S, an intramuscular injection, was given once or twice 56 days apart. Points from the study as a whole: Measurement of non-spike TCR breadth gave similar results in vaccine and placebo recipients.

TCRdb's copy holds only in-frame clones and misses some; the assay was immunoSEQ multiplex PCR. The repertoire holds fewer than 800,000 clones, with about 90% as singletons. Germline assignment: CDR1 MNHEY and CDR2 SVGAGI. V dropped 7 bases and J dropped 1 base, with 10 bases sitting between them. The CDR3 loop spans 13 amino acids. Treatment meaning: about 20 received Ad26.COV2.S at low or high dose, single or two shots; several received placebo; per-sample allocation not given. Sample collection was performed on day 63 after the first vaccine or placebo injection. The genes are TRBV6-5 and TRBJ1-1; D is uncertain. This receptor was identified in a person aged 18-60 years who received the Ad26.COV2.S COVID-19 vaccine or a placebo. Specimen: peripheral blood, collected in a trial of Ad26.COV2.S vaccine versus placebo. This chain's CDR3 is CASNPGWNTEAFF. For the CDR3, the DNA is TGTGCCAGCAACCCGGGGTGGAACACTGAAGCTTTCTTT.